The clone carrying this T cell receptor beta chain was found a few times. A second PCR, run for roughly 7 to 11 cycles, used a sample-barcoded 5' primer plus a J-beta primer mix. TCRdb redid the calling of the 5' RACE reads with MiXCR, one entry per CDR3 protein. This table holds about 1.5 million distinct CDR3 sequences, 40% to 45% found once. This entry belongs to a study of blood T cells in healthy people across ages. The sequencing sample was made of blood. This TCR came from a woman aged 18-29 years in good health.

CDR3 nucleotide sequence: TGCGCCAGCAGCGCTGCCCTGGGATCCTATAATTCACCCCTCCACTTT. It is translated as CASSAALGSYNSPLHF. V and J are TRBV4-1 and TRBJ1-6; D is undetermined. Germline CDR1 reads MGHRA; CDR2 reads YSYEKL. V gave up 5 bases and J gave up 1 base, with 12 bases separating them. This CDR3 has 16 residues.